This passage covers 15 T cell receptor beta chains from one sample sequenced in a study of CD8 T cells in ankylosing spondylitis. One entry per CDR3 protein, called by TCRdb with MiXCR from the 5' RACE reads. The sample carries 200,000 to 300,000 distinct CDR3 sequences, roughly 8% recorded once. The sample consisted of blood, either unsorted or a sorted T cell fraction (not recorded which). The receptors stem from a female donor with ankylosing spondylitis or in good health (not recorded which).

The chain links TRBV30 to TRBJ2-5; a weak D match, TRBD1 (6 bases). V lost 3 bases to trimming and J lost 2 bases, with 13 bases between them. This CDR3 comprises 14 residues. CDR1 and CDR2 from the germline V gene are GTSNPN and SVGIG (reference sequence). The CDR3 nucleotides are TGTGCCTGGAGGGGAAGGGACACGCAAGAGACCCAGTACTTC. Protein product: CAWRGRDTQETQYF.

This clonotype was counted many times. The V and J genes are TRBV6-5 and TRBJ2-1; D gene ambiguous. Per germline, CDR1 MNHEY and CDR2 SVGAGI. This CDR3 spans 18 amino acids. The ends were cut back, 0 bases at V and 4 bases at J, with 19 bases in the middle. CDR3 loop: CASSYSTSRAPSYNEQFF. CDR3 sequence (DNA): TGTGCCAGCAGTTACTCGACTTCTAGGGCGCCCAGTTACAATGAGCAGTTCTTC.

This clonotype appeared a few times. Just one base apart from a much larger clone, this may be a read error. The V gene is TRBV7-2, the J gene TRBJ2-3; D unresolved. The CDR3 is 11 residues long. Germline CDR1 SGHTA, CDR2 FQGNSA. V was pared by 5 bases and J by 2 bases, with 2 bases between. CDR3 loop: CASSNTDTQYF. The CDR3 coding sequence is TGTGCCAGCAGCAACACAGATACGCAGTATTTT.

This clonotype was recorded many times. This rearrangement joins TRBV6-5 to TRBJ2-3, with unresolved D. CDR1 MNHEY and CDR2 SVGAGI come from the germline V gene. Trimming stripped 5 bases from V and 5 bases from J, with 11 bases between. CDR3 size: 13 residues. CDR3 loop: CASSIFVGDTQYF. The CDR3, as DNA: TGTGCCAGCAGTATATTCGTAGGAGATACGCAGTATTTT.

V and J are TRBV5-4 and TRBJ2-7; 9 positions match TRBD1. V lost 2 bases and J lost 5; bases outside the gene matches: 2. This CDR3 contains 13 residues. Germline V gene sequence: CDR1 SGHNT, CDR2 YYREEE (reference sequence). CDR3 residues: CASSFDRGDEQYF. DNA of the CDR3: TGTGCCAGCAGCTTTGACAGGGGGGACGAGCAGTACTTC.

The sample holds a few counts of this clonotype. The chain joins TRBV4-3 to TRBJ2-7; 9 nucleotides match TRBD1. Germline values: CDR1 LGHNA, CDR2 YSLEER. The ends lost 3 bases at V and 1 base at J; junction bases unmatched: 4. The CDR3 sequence is 15 residues long. The CDR3 sequence is CASSQADRGSYEQYF. Written as DNA, the CDR3 is TGCGCCAGCAGCCAGGCGGACAGGGGTTCCTACGAGCAGTACTTC.

This clonotype has more than one count but fewer than ten. V gene TRBV7-9 combines with J gene TRBJ2-7; TRBD1 might be the D (5 bases). The CDR3 runs to 11 residues. V was pared by 8 bases and J by 3 bases, with 8 bases between. Germline V gives CDR1 SEHNR, CDR2 FQNEAQ (reference sequence). The CDR3 DNA is TGTGCCAGCGGGGCCAACTACGAGCAGTACTTC. This codes for CASGANYEQYF.

This clonotype was detected ten times or more. The V and J genes are TRBV9 and TRBJ2-5; TRBD2 is a possible D gene (5 bases). V was cut by 3 bases and J by 1 base, with 13 bases left in between. CDR1 SGDLS and CDR2 YYNGEE come from the germline V gene. This CDR3 comprises 15 residues. Written as DNA, the CDR3 is TGTGCCAGCAGCGAGTCCAGCGGCCTCCAAGAGACCCAGTACTTC. It encodes CASSESSGLQETQYF.

With regard to this clonotype: A much bigger clone sits one base away, suggesting this may be a read error. The CDR3 sequence is CASTVAGVNKQYF. The CDR3 coding sequence is TGTGCCAGCACTGTAGCGGGAGTAAACAAGCAGTACTTC. The gene calls are TRBV28 and TRBJ2-7; TRBD2 agrees at 9 bases. The CDR3 spans 13 residues. Germline V gene sequence: CDR1 MDHEN, CDR2 SYDVKM. V shed 7 bases and J 8 bases; nucleotides not matched to a gene: 9. Full variable domain (missing parts from reference TRBV28 and TRBJ2-7): DVKVTQSSRYLVKRTGEKVFLECVQDMDHENMFWYRQDPGLGLRLIYFSYDVKMKEKGDIPEGYSVSREKKERFSLILESASTNQTSMYLCASTVAGVNKQYFGPGTRLTVT.

This clonotype showed up many times. The chain couples TRBV5-1 to TRBJ2-7, with 15 nucleotides matching TRBD2. Germline V lookup: CDR1 SGHRS, CDR2 YFSETQ. The CDR3 length is 15 residues. J was trimmed by 7 bases and V by 2 bases; bases with no gene match: 4. This CDR3 is CASSFEGLAGGEQYF. CDR3 sequence (DNA): TGCGCCAGCAGCTTCGAGGGACTAGCGGGAGGTGAGCAGTACTTC.

This clonotype was picked up a small number of times. The V call is TRBV4-3, the J call TRBJ2-3; D gene ambiguous. V was trimmed by 0 bases and J by 4 bases, leaving 8 bases between them. Germline values: CDR1 LGHNA, CDR2 YSLEER. The CDR3 sequence is 14 residues long. The DNA for the CDR3 is TGCGCCAGCAGCCAAGACCTACCCCCAGATACGCAGTATTTT. Translating gives CASSQDLPPDTQYF.

The chain uses TRBV30 and TRBJ2-1, with 11 bases lining up with TRBD1. The CDR3 contains 15 residues. J lost 8 bases, V lost 3 bases, and 9 bases had no gene match. Looked up from germline, CDR1 is GTSNPN and CDR2 is SVGIG (reference sequence). Here the CDR3 reads CAWRTTGQGAYEQFF. In DNA, the CDR3 is TGTGCCTGGAGAACGACAGGACAGGGGGCCTATGAGCAGTTCTTC.

This clonotype has a count of ten or more. The V and J genes are TRBV11-1 and TRBJ2-7; 11 positions agree with TRBD1. The CDR3 totals 18 residues. Germline trimming cut 4 bases from V and 3 bases from J; bases unmatched to any gene: 14. Germline CDR1 SGHAT, CDR2 FQDESV (reference sequence). The CDR3 nucleotides are TGTGCCAGCAGCTGGGCGGGGACAGGGGGTTTAGTTCTCTACGAGCAGTACTTC. Translated, it gives CASSWAGTGGLVLYEQYF.

The table lists this clonotype with many counts. The V call is TRBV7-2, the J call TRBJ1-1; perhaps TRBD1 as D (6 bases). The CDR3 covers 13 residues. The V and J ends lost 6 bases and 2 bases respectively, with 10 bases between them. Germline lookup yields CDR1 SGHTA and CDR2 FQGNSA. For the CDR3, the DNA is TGTGCCAGCAGGTCACAGGGTAACACTGAAGCTTTCTTT. The encoded protein is CASRSQGNTEAFF.

This clonotype was detected a few times. The junction departs from germline at one end; a sequencing error may be responsible. The gene calls are TRBV12-3 or TRBV12-4 and TRBJ2-5; possibly TRBD1 or TRBD2 for D (6 bases each). The CDR3 has 18 amino acids. CDR3 coding DNA: TGTACCAGCAGTTTAGCGTCCACCCAGAGGGGGGTAGGAGAGACCCAGTACTTC. Translated: CTSSLASTQRGVGETQYF.